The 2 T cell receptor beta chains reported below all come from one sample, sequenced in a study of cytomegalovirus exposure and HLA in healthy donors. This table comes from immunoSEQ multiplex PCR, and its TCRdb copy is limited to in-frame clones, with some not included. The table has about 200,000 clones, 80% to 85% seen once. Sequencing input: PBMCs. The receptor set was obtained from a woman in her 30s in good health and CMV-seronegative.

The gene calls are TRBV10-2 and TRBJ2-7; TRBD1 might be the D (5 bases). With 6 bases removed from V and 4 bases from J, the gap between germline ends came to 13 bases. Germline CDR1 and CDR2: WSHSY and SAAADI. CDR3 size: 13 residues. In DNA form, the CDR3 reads TGCGCCAGCAGGGAGCAAACAGGATACGAGCAGTACTTC. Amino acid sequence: CASREQTGYEQYF.

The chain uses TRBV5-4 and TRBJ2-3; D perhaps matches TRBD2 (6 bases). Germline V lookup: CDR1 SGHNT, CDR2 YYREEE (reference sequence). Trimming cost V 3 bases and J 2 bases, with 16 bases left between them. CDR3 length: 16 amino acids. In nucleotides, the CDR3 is TGTGCCAGCAGCTCTAAAAGACTAGAGGCCACAGATACGCAGTATTTT. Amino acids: CASSSKRLEATDTQYF.